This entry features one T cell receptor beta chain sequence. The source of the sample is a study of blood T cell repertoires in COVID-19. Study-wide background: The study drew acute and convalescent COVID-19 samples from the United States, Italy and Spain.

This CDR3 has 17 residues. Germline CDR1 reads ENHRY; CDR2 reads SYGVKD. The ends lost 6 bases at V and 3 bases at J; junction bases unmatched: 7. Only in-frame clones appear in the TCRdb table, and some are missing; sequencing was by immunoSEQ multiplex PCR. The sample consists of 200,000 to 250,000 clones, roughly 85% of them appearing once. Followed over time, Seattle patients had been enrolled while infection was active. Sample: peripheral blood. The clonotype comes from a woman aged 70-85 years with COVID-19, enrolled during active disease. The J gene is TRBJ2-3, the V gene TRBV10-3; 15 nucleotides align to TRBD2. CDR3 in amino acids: CAISPGLAGGRTDTQYF. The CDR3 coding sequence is TGTGCCATCAGCCCGGGACTAGCGGGGGGTAGGACAGATACGCAGTATTTT.